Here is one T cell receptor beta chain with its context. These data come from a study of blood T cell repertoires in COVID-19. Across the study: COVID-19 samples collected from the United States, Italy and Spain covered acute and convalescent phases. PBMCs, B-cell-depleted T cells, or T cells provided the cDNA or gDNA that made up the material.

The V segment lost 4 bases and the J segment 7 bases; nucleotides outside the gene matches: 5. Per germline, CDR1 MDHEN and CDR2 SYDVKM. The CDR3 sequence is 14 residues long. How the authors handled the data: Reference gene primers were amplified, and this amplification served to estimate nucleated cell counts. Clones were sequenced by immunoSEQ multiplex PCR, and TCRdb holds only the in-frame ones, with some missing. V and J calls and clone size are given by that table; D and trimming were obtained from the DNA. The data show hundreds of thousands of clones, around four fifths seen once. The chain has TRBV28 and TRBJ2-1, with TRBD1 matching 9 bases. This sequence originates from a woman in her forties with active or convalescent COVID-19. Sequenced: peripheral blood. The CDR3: CASSSGTGMNEQFF. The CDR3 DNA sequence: TGTGCCAGCAGTTCGGGGACAGGGATGAATGAGCAGTTCTTC.